The 32 T cell receptor beta chains below come from one sample, sequenced in a study of blood T cell repertoires in COVID-19. Profiled with immunoSEQ multiplex PCR; TCRdb holds only in-frame clones, not every one. The sample shows about 250,000 clones, roughly 83% of them seen only once. Source material: peripheral blood. The receptors were gathered from a woman older than 75 with COVID-19, enrolled during active disease.

This clone was picked up a small number of times. The chain combines TRBV10-3 with TRBJ1-6; D perhaps matches TRBD1 (6 bases). V was pared by 7 bases and J by 6 bases, with 13 bases between. CDR1 and CDR2 (germline): ENHRY, SYGVKD. The length of the CDR3 is 14 residues. CDR3 in DNA: TGTGCCATCAACCCCACAGGGCCTAATTCACCCCTCCACTTT. This sequence encodes CAINPTGPNSPLHF.

The V gene is TRBV28, the J gene TRBJ2-3; TRBD2 might be the D (6 bases). This CDR3 is built from 15 residues. The ends were cut back, 6 bases at V and 3 bases at J, with 16 bases in the middle. Germline V gene data show CDR1 as MDHEN and CDR2 as SYDVKM. CDR3 in amino acids: CASSRAGGVTDTQYF. Written as DNA, the CDR3 is TGTGCCAGCAGCCGGGCTGGCGGGGTAACAGATACGCAGTATTTT.

V gene TRBV5-1 combines with J gene TRBJ2-2; the match to TRBD1 covers 8 bases. The CDR3 has 16 residues. Trimming took 0 bases from V and 4 from J; bases not matched to a gene: 5. In germline, CDR1 is SGHRS, CDR2 YFSETQ. The CDR3 loop is CASSLGRTGITGELFF. CDR3 coding DNA: TGCGCCAGCAGCTTGGGGCGGACAGGGATCACCGGGGAGCTGTTTTTT.

The chain joins TRBV13 to TRBJ1-2; unclear D gene. Germline-derived CDR1 and CDR2 are PRHDT and FYEKMQ (reference sequence). The germline V and J ends were trimmed by 0 bases and 8 bases, with 13 bases remaining between them. CDR3 length equals 14 residues. In DNA form, the CDR3 reads TGTGCCAGCAGCTTAGGAGCCCTGAATCGCGGCTACACCTTC. It specifies CASSLGALNRGYTF.

This chain joins TRBV5-1 and TRBJ2-2; 8 bases line up with TRBD1. CDR1 and CDR2 (germline): SGHRS, YFSETQ. The CDR3 contains 17 residues. With 0 bases clipped from V and 3 bases from J, the junction kept 7 bases outside the gene matches. The CDR3 protein is CASSLGSGGLDTGELFF. The CDR3, as DNA: TGCGCCAGCAGCTTGGGATCAGGGGGCTTAGACACCGGGGAGCTGTTTTTT.

Details on this clone: At one end the junction does not follow the germline gene, possibly because of a read error. This rearrangement joins TRBV7-7 to TRBJ2-3; TRBD1 matches at 9 bases. Per germline, CDR1 SSHAT and CDR2 FNYEAQ (reference sequence). CDR3 size: 17 residues. The CDR3 loop is CASSLSTGGPSTDTQYF. As DNA, the CDR3 is TGTGCTAGCAGCTTGTCCACAGGGGGCCCGAGCACAGATACGCAGTATTTT.

In this sample, this clone turned up a few times. This chain connects TRBV7-3 to TRBJ2-5, with TRBD1 identical over 8 bases. The germline V gene has CDR1 SGHTA and CDR2 FQGTGA. Trimming removed 1 base from V and 2 bases from J; junction bases left unmatched: 6. The CDR3 is 16 amino acids. CDR3 sequence reads: CASSLMGTGLQETQYF. In DNA, the CDR3 is TGTGCCAGCAGCTTAATGGGGACAGGTCTACAAGAGACCCAGTACTTC.

The V call is TRBV15, the J call TRBJ1-2; a possible D gene is TRBD1 (5 bases). This CDR3 is built from 12 residues. CDR1 and CDR2 (germline): LNHNV, YYDKDF (reference sequence). V lost 1 base and J 12 bases, leaving 12 bases between the germline ends. In nucleotides, the CDR3 is TGTGCCACCAGCAGAGCGGCGGGGCTACACACCTTC. This codes for CATSRAAGLHTF. The full variable domain, with the rest looked up from reference TRBV15 and TRBJ1-2, is DAMVIQNPRYQVTQFGKPVTLSCSQTLNHNVMYWYQQKSSQAPKLLFHYYDKDFNNEADTPDNFQSRRPNTSFCFLDIRSPGLGDTAMYLCATSRAAGLHTFGSGTRLTVV.

The chain couples TRBV4-2 to TRBJ2-3, with D unresolved. V gave up 0 bases and J gave up 0 bases, with 7 bases separating them. In germline, CDR1 is LGHNA, CDR2 YNFKEQ. The CDR3 loop spans 15 amino acids. The CDR3 spells CASSQDLKSTDTQYF. The CDR3 bases are TGTGCCAGCAGCCAAGATCTTAAAAGCACAGATACGCAGTATTTT.

The sample holds one count of this clone. The chain joins TRBV5-1 to TRBJ1-5; D unresolved. The CDR3 is 15 amino acids. Trimming pared 0 bases from V and 2 bases from J, leaving 9 bases between. Per the germline V gene, CDR1 is SGHRS and CDR2 is YFSETQ. CDR3 amino acids: CASSLDPFGNQPQHF. CDR3 nucleotide sequence: TGCGCCAGCAGCTTGGATCCATTTGGCAATCAGCCCCAGCATTTT.

The gene calls are TRBV18 and TRBJ1-3, with unresolved D. The V end was cut by 3 bases, the J end by 2 bases, with 8 bases between. Germline V lookup: CDR1 KGHSH, CDR2 LQKENI. The length of the CDR3 is 14 residues. For the CDR3, the DNA is TGTGCCAGCTCACCGGTCAGAACTGGAAACACCATATATTTT. It is translated as CASSPVRTGNTIYF.

V is TRBV18 and J is TRBJ1-4; D not resolved. CDR3 length: 13 amino acids. Germline values: CDR1 KGHSH, CDR2 LQKENI. V shed 5 bases and J shed 2 bases, with 6 bases lying between them. In DNA, the CDR3 is TGTGCCAGCTCAGGAGGGACTAATGAAAAACTGTTTTTT. This sequence encodes CASSGGTNEKLFF.

This sequence joins TRBV5-1 and TRBJ2-5, with a weak D call TRBD1 (5 bases). CDR3 length: 14 amino acids. Trimming took 0 bases from V and 5 from J, leaving 11 bases between them. Germline V gene sequence: CDR1 SGHRS, CDR2 YFSETQ. The chain's CDR3 is CASSLGQGRETQYF. In DNA form, the CDR3 reads TGCGCCAGCAGCTTGGGGCAGGGAAGGGAGACCCAGTACTTC.

This clone was picked up a small number of times. The V gene is TRBV10-1, the J gene TRBJ1-3, with TRBD1 as a possible D gene (5 bases). Trimming pared 1 base from V and 5 bases from J, leaving 12 bases between. Germline V gene sequence: CDR1 WNHNN, CDR2 SYGVQD (reference sequence). The length of the CDR3 is 15 residues. The CDR3 reads CASSEFTGSRNTIYF. CDR3 DNA: TGCGCCAGCAGTGAGTTTACAGGATCAAGAAACACCATATATTTT.

The J gene is TRBJ2-3, the V gene TRBV11-2; 7 bases align to TRBD1. V lost 3 bases and J lost 1; bases outside the gene matches: 13. The CDR3 loop spans 18 amino acids. The germline V gene has CDR1 SGHAT and CDR2 FQNNGV. CDR3 in DNA: TGTGCCAGCAGCTTGGATCCACCGGGACAGACTCGCACAGATACGCAGTATTTT. Translated, it gives CASSLDPPGQTRTDTQYF.

The gene calls are TRBV20-1 and TRBJ2-3, with TRBD2 matching 11 bases. V was pared by 3 bases and J by 5 bases, with 10 bases of the junction left unmatched. The CDR3 loop spans 16 amino acids. The germline gives CDR1 DFQATT, CDR2 SNEGSKA (reference sequence). CDR3 region: CSASFSGGVSGDTQYF. The CDR3 DNA reads as TGCAGTGCTAGTTTTAGCGGGGGGGTTAGTGGAGATACGCAGTATTTT.

The rearrangement joins TRBV7-8 to TRBJ1-1; D not resolved. The CDR3 consists of 16 residues. The germline CDR1 and CDR2 sequences are SGHVS and FQNEAQ. V was cut by 6 bases and J by 0 bases, with 17 bases left in between. The CDR3 sequence is CASRADLRSLNTEAFF. CDR3 in DNA: TGTGCCAGCAGAGCCGATCTTAGATCCCTGAACACTGAAGCTTTCTTT.

The chain has TRBV13 and TRBJ2-3, with 9 bases fitting TRBD2. This CDR3 is 16 amino acids long. V dropped 2 bases and J dropped 3; count of bases not matched to a gene: 6. CDR1 and CDR2 from the germline V gene are PRHDT and FYEKMQ (reference sequence). As DNA, the CDR3 is TGTGCCAGCAGCTTATTCGGGCTAGCGGGGACAGATACGCAGTATTTT. Residues: CASSLFGLAGTDTQYF.

The chain carries TRBV7-2 and TRBJ1-2, with D perhaps matching TRBD1 (5 bases). The CDR3 length is 14 residues. Trimming cost V 5 bases and J 4 bases, with 14 bases left between them. Germline V gene lookup returns CDR1 SGHTA and CDR2 FQGNSA. For the CDR3, the DNA is TGTGCCAGCAGCCCAGGGATTGTTGCCTATGGCTACACCTTC. Its protein is CASSPGIVAYGYTF.

This clone has only one observation. This sequence joins TRBV3-1 (or the pseudogene TRBV3-2) and TRBJ2-7, with TRBD1 matching 9 bases. The germline V gene has CDR1 LGHDT and CDR2 YNNKEL (reference sequence). The CDR3 length is 16 residues. Trimming cost V 4 bases and J 7 bases; bases outside gene matches: 14. The CDR3 DNA is TGTGCCAGCAGCCTGCGGAGGGGACAGGGTGTGGGTGAGCAGTACTTC. It yields the protein CASSLRRGQGVGEQYF.

V and J are TRBV5-1 and TRBJ2-3; 7 bases align to TRBD1. The CDR3 is made up of 14 amino acids. The V gene's germline CDR1 is SGHRS and CDR2 YFSETQ. V was clipped by 5 bases and J by 2 bases; unmatched bases: 5. For the CDR3, the DNA is TGCGCCAGCAGACAGGGGCTCGTCACAGATACGCAGTATTTT. Translated, it gives CASRQGLVTDTQYF. Using reference TRBV5-1 and TRBJ2-3 for the parts outside the CDR3, the full variable domain is KAGVTQTPRYLIKTRGQQVTLSCSPISGHRSVSWYQQTPGQGLQFLFEYFSETQRNKGNFPGRFSGRQFSNSRSEMNVSTLELGDSALYLCASRQGLVTDTQYFGPGTRLTVL.

This clone was observed once. This sequence joins TRBV18 and TRBJ1-3; D remains ambiguous. The V gene's germline CDR1 is KGHSH and CDR2 LQKENI. This CDR3 region has 16 residues. The germline V and J ends were trimmed by 6 bases and 3 bases, with 18 bases remaining between them. The CDR3 spells CASSLRQARDGNTIYF. DNA of the CDR3: TGTGCCAGCTCTCTCAGGCAGGCGCGTGATGGAAACACCATATATTTT.

The chain couples TRBV29-1 to TRBJ1-4; TRBD1 agrees at 10 bases. This CDR3 has 15 residues. V was pared by 5 bases and J by 6 bases, with 9 bases of the junction left unmatched. Germline CDR1 and CDR2: SQVTM and ANQGSEA. CDR3 in DNA: TGCAGCGTTAGCGACACGACAGGGGGCTATGAAAAACTGTTTTTT. It specifies CSVSDTTGGYEKLFF.

The chain joins TRBV5-1 to TRBJ2-1, with D tentatively TRBD1 (6 bases). Germline loops: CDR1 SGHRS, CDR2 YFSETQ. Trimming pared 4 bases from V and 6 bases from J, leaving 8 bases between. The CDR3 extends over 12 amino acids. CDR3 nucleotide sequence: TGCGCCAGCAGCCAGGACAGCAATGAGCAGTTCTTC. This gives the protein CASSQDSNEQFF.

CDR3 sequence (DNA): TGCGCCAGCTCTGGGGACAGGGGACGCCACGAGCAGTACTTC. Protein product: CASSGDRGRHEQYF. V usage is TRBV5-1 and J usage is TRBJ2-7, with 10 bases matching TRBD1. CDR3 length: 14 amino acids. Germline CDR1 and CDR2: SGHRS and YFSETQ. The trim removed 7 bases at V and 5 bases at J, leaving 9 bases unmatched.

J is TRBJ2-2 and V is TRBV15; perhaps TRBD2 as D (7 bases). Trimming left V 6 bases short and J 5 bases short, with 19 bases between. CDR3 length: 16 residues. Per germline, CDR1 LNHNV and CDR2 YYDKDF (reference sequence). The DNA for the CDR3 is TGTGCCACCAGTCCCACTGGGGGGGCACAGACCGGGGAGCTGTTTTTT. Amino acids: CATSPTGGAQTGELFF.

V gene TRBV29-1 combines with J gene TRBJ1-2; 7 nucleotides align to TRBD1. Germline loops: CDR1 SQVTM, CDR2 ANQGSEA. With V trimmed by 4 bases and J by 2 bases, 7 bases remained unmatched. The CDR3 length is 14 residues. For the CDR3, the DNA is TGCAGCGTTGTCGATCGGACAGGAAACTATGGCTACACCTTC. Residues: CSVVDRTGNYGYTF.

This chain uses TRBV14 with TRBJ1-2, with TRBD1 matching over 12 bases. The CDR3 is made up of 16 amino acids. After removal of 4 bases from V and 8 bases from J, the junction contained 11 bases not matched to a gene. The germline CDR1 and CDR2 sequences are SGHDN and FVKESK. The CDR3 here is CASSPSRDRGLRGYTF. As DNA, the CDR3 is TGTGCCAGCAGCCCCAGCAGGGACAGGGGGCTGAGGGGCTACACCTTC.

The sample holds one count of this clone. The chain couples TRBV5-5 to TRBJ1-5; a weak D match, TRBD1 (5 bases). The CDR3 is made up of 17 amino acids. Trimming cost V 0 bases and J 6 bases, with 19 bases left between them. Germline CDR1 and CDR2: SGHKS and YYEKEE (reference sequence). Here the CDR3 DNA reads TGTGCCAGCAGCTTGGGATGGGTGGGGGGTGACGGTCAGCCCCAGCATTTT. The encoded protein is CASSLGWVGGDGQPQHF.

The V call is TRBV7-9, the J call TRBJ1-1; D is uncertain. This CDR3 is 12 amino acids long. V dropped 4 bases and J dropped 6 bases, with 9 bases sitting between them. The germline V gene encodes CDR1 SEHNR and CDR2 FQNEAQ (reference sequence). The DNA for the CDR3 is TGTGCCAGCAGCTCCGAGGCCGCTGAAGCTTTCTTT. Translating it yields CASSSEAAEAFF.

This CDR3 reads CASSLMMGQFYTF. CDR3 DNA sequence: TGTGCCAGCAGTTTAATGATGGGACAGTTCTACACCTTC. The chain joins TRBV12-3 or TRBV12-4 to TRBJ1-2; TRBD1 matches 7 bases. The CDR3 runs 13 residues. V lost 2 bases to trimming and J lost 10 bases; unmatched junction nucleotides: 7.

CDR3 DNA sequence: TGCGCCAGCAGCTCGCAAACGGGACTCGTAACCTACGAGCAGTACTTC. It yields the protein CASSSQTGLVTYEQYF. The chain joins TRBV5-1 to TRBJ2-7, with a weak D call TRBD2 (6 bases). Between the trimmed V and J ends, which lost 3 bases and 2 bases, there was a span of 18 bases. Germline-derived CDR1 and CDR2 are SGHRS and YFSETQ. The CDR3 sequence is 16 residues long.